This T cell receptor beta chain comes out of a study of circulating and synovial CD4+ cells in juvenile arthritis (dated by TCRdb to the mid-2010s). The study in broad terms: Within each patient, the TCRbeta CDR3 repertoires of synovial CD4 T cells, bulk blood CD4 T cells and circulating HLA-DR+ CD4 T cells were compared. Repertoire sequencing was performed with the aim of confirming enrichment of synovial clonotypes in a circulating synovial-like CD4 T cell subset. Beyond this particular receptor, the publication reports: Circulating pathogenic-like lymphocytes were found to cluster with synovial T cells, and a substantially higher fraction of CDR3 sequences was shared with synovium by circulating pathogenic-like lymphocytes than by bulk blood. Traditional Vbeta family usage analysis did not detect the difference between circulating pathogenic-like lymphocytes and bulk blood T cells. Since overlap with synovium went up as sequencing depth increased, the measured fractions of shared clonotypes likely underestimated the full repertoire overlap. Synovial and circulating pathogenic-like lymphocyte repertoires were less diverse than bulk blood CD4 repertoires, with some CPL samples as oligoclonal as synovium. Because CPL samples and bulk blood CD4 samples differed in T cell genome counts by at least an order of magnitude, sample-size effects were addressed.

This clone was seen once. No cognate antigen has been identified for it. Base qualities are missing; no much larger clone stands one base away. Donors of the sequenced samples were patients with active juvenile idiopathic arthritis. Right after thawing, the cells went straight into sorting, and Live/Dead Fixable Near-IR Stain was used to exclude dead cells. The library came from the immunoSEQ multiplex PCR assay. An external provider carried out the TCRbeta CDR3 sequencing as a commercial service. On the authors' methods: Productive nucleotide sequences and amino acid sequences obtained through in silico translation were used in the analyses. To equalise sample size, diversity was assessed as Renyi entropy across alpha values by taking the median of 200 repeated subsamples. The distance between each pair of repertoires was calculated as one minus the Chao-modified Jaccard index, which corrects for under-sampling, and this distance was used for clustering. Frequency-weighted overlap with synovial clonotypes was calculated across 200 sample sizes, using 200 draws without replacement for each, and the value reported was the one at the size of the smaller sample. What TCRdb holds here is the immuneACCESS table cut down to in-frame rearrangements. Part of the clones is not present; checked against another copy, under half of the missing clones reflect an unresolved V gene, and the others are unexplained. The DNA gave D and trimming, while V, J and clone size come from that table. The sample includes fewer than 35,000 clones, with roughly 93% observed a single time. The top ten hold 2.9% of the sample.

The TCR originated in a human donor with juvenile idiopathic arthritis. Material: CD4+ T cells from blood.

The DNA is as follows: TGTGCCAGCAGTTTATACAGAAGGCGTAACTATGGCTACACCTTC. This translates into CASSLYRRRNYGYTF. Here the chain combines TRBV28 and TRBJ1-2; the D gene is not confidently resolved. The germline ends are 10 bases apart after V is trimmed by 1 base and J by 1 base. CDR1 and CDR2, per the germline V gene, are MDHEN and SYDVKM. Including the terminal cysteine and phenylalanine, the CDR3 comprises 15 residues. The only DNA kept is the CDR3, 45 bases in frame from the first base.